This T cell receptor beta chain was identified in a study of cytomegalovirus exposure and HLA in healthy donors. Findings and limits, study-wide: Cytomegalovirus association was listed for 170 or so TCR beta chains.

From germline, CDR1 is GTSNPN and CDR2 SVGIG (reference sequence). The length of the CDR3 is 11 residues. V lost 8 bases to trimming and J lost 7 bases; unmatched junction nucleotides: 5. Concerning this clone: What it binds is unknown.

When sampled, the donors appeared nominally healthy, though they likely had unrecorded immune exposures. The PCR ran on 60 Vbeta and 13 Jbeta primers. The repertoire was sequenced with immunoSEQ multiplex PCR; TCRdb's copy has only in-frame clones and lacks some. The sample consists of 95,000 to 150,000 clones, 65% to 85% of them appearing once. The rearrangement joins TRBV30 to TRBJ2-1; 7 bases agree with TRBD2. The sequence came from a man aged 50 to 60 in good health and CMV-seronegative. The sample taken for sequencing was PBMCs. CDR3 in amino acids: CAGGGWNEQFF. CDR3 bases: TGTGCCGGGGGAGGGTGGAATGAGCAGTTCTTC.